Reported below is one T cell receptor beta chain. Germline loops: CDR1 MDHEN, CDR2 SYDVKM. The CDR3 sequence is 16 residues long. V lost 6 bases and J 8 bases, leaving 20 bases between the germline ends. The data originate from a study of blood T cell repertoires in COVID-19. TCRdb's table, derived via immunoSEQ multiplex PCR, lists solely in-frame clones and lacks some. The sample holds approximately 200,000 clones, 80% to 90% seen once. Seattle's cohort entered during active infection and was followed longitudinally. The receptor was isolated from a woman older than 75 with COVID-19, enrolled during active disease. The specimen was peripheral blood. The J gene is TRBJ1-6, the V gene TRBV28; a possible D gene is TRBD1 (5 bases). The CDR3 coding sequence is TGTGCCAGCAGCCCTGGAGGGGCGATAACCTATTCACCCCTCCACTTT. Translation gives CASSPGGAITYSPLHF. The variable domain in full, completed from reference TRBV28 and TRBJ1-6, reads DVKVTQSSRYLVKRTGEKVFLECVQDMDHENMFWYRQDPGLGLRLIYFSYDVKMKEKGDIPEGYSVSREKKERFSLILESASTNQTSMYLCASSPGGAITYSPLHFGNGTRLTVT.